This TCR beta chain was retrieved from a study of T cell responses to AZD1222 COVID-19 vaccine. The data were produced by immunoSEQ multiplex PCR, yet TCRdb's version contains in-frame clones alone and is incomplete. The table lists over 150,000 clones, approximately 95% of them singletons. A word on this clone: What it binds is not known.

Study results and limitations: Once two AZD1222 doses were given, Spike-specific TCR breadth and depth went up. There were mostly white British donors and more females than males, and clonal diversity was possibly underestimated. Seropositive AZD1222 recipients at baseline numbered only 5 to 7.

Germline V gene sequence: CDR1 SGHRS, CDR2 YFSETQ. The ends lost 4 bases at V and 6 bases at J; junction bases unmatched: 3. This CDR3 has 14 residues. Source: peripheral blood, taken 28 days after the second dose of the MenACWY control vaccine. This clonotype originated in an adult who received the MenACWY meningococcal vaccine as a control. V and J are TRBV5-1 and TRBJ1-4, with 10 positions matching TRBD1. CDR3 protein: CASSGGTGDEKLFF. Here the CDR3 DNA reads TGCGCCAGCAGCGGCGGGACAGGGGATGAAAAACTGTTTTTT. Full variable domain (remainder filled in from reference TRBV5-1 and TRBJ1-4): KAGVTQTPRYLIKTRGQQVTLSCSPISGHRSVSWYQQTPGQGLQFLFEYFSETQRNKGNFPGRFSGRQFSNSRSEMNVSTLELGDSALYLCASSGGTGDEKLFFGSGTQLSVL.